The sequence of this T cell receptor (beta chain) was determined in a study of cytomegalovirus exposure and HLA in healthy donors. The PCR ran on 60 Vbeta and 13 Jbeta primers. Profiled with immunoSEQ multiplex PCR; TCRdb holds only in-frame clones, not every one. The table has about 100,000 clones, around 79% seen once; the top ten hold 13% to 15%. J gave up 0 bases and V 6 bases, and 8 bases lay outside the gene matches. Germline loops: CDR1 MGHRA, CDR2 YSYEKL. The CDR3 contains 15 residues. The sequenced sample was PBMCs. The TCR originated in a male donor in good health and CMV-seropositive. The chain carries TRBV4-1 and TRBJ2-7, with 7 bases aligning to TRBD1. The CDR3 nucleotides read TGCGCCAGCAGTCGACCGACAGGGAGCTCCTACGAGCAGTACTTC. Protein: CASSRPTGSSYEQYF.